The next 6 T cell receptor beta chains were all read from a single sample in a study of cytomegalovirus exposure and HLA in healthy donors. PCR was performed using 60 Vbeta and 13 Jbeta primers. Profiled with immunoSEQ multiplex PCR; TCRdb holds only in-frame clones, not every one. Of over 130,000 clones listed, roughly 62% are singletons. The sample comprised PBMCs. The receptor set was obtained from a male donor in good health and CMV-seronegative.

The chain employs TRBV29-1 and TRBJ1-2; D is uncertain. The CDR3 covers 12 residues. V shed 0 bases and J shed 6 bases, with 8 bases lying between them. Germline V gene lookup returns CDR1 SQVTM and CDR2 ANQGSEA. The CDR3 here is CSVEDLRDGYTF. The CDR3 nucleotides read TGCAGCGTTGAAGATCTGCGGGATGGCTACACCTTC.

The chain carries TRBV4-3 and TRBJ2-1; the D gene is possibly TRBD2 (5 bases). The CDR3 extends over 17 amino acids. Deletions cut 0 bases from V and 10 bases from J, with 22 bases between. Germline V gives CDR1 LGHNA, CDR2 YSLEER. CDR3 DNA: TGCGCCAGCAGCCAAGATCGGGCCAGCGGTGTGCGACGGGAGCAGTTCTTC. Protein sequence: CASSQDRASGVRREQFF.

The chain links TRBV19 to TRBJ1-1; 9 bases agree with TRBD1. The CDR3 length is 13 residues. The germline gives CDR1 LNHDA, CDR2 SQIVND (reference sequence). After removal of 6 bases from V and 11 bases from J, the junction contained 10 bases not matched to a gene. CDR3 nucleotides: TGTGCCAGTAGCTCGGGACAGGGAGAGTTTGCTTTCTTT. Its translation: CASSSGQGEFAFF.

The chain carries TRBV7-2 and TRBJ2-7, with 8 bases aligning to TRBD1. The V segment lost 4 bases and the J segment 2 bases; nucleotides outside the gene matches: 4. In germline, CDR1 is SGHTA, CDR2 FQGNSA. This CDR3 comprises 14 residues. The CDR3 reads CASSYRDRTYEQYF. In DNA form, the CDR3 reads TGTGCCAGCAGCTACCGGGACAGGACCTACGAGCAGTACTTC.

Concerning this clone: The junction and the germline gene differ at one end; a read error may be behind it. The rearrangement joins TRBV7-9 to TRBJ2-5, with TRBD1 identical over 8 bases. Germline assignment: CDR1 SEHNR and CDR2 FQNEAQ (reference sequence). CDR3 size: 15 residues. The CDR3 spells CSSSLVLAGGETQYF. CDR3 bases: TGTTCCAGCAGCTTAGTCTTGGCAGGGGGCGAGACCCAGTACTTC.

This chain links TRBV5-1 with TRBJ1-5; 7 nucleotides match TRBD1. Looked up from germline, CDR1 is SGHRS and CDR2 is YFSETQ. The V and J ends lost 0 bases and 3 bases, in that order; junction bases with no gene match: 3. This CDR3 region has 15 residues. As DNA, the CDR3 is TGCGCCAGCAGCTTGGAGGGGGCCCTCAATCAGCCCCAGCATTTT. It translates to CASSLEGALNQPQHF.